The TCR beta chain described here comes from a study of blood T cell repertoires in COVID-19. Overall study context: COVID-19 samples, acute and convalescent, were from the United States, Italy and Spain.

Participant age was roughly 18 to 95 years, and participants resided in 25 or so US areas. Either two negative PCRs, clearance, or symptom resolution qualified Cohort 3 donors as recovered. The CDR3 is made up of 19 amino acids. V lost 3 bases and J lost 2; bases outside the gene matches: 16. The germline CDR1 and CDR2 sequences are SEHNR and FQNEAQ (reference sequence). Original methodology: Reference gene primer amplification gave nucleated cell count estimates. TCRdb keeps only in-frame clones here, not all; method: immunoSEQ multiplex PCR. The V and J calls and the clone size are those of that table, but D and trimming were determined from the DNA. This table holds a few hundred thousand clones, about 81% found once.

The sequenced sample consisted of PBMCs or T cells enriched from blood (not recorded which). The sequence was collected from a man aged 35 to 55 who had recovered from COVID-19. The V gene is TRBV7-9, the J gene TRBJ2-3; 8 bases line up with TRBD1. CDR3 loop: CASSFIIRTGTGYTDTQYF. CDR3 nucleotides: TGTGCCAGCAGCTTTATTATACGAACCGGGACAGGCTACACAGATACGCAGTATTTT.